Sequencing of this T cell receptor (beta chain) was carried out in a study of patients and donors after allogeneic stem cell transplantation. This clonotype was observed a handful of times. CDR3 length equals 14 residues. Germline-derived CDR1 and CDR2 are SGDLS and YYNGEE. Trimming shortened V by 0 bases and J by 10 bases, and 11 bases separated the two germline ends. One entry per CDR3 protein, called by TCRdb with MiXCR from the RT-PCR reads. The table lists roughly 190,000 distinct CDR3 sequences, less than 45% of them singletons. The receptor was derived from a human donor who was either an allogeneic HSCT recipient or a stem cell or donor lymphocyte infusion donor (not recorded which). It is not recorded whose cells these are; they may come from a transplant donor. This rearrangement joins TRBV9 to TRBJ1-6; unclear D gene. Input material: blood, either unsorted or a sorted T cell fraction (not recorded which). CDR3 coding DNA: TGTGCCAGCAGCGTAGAGGGATCTGGATCACCCCTCCACTTT. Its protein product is CASSVEGSGSPLHF. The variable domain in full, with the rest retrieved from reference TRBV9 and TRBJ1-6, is DSGVTQTPKHLITATGQRVTLRCSPRSGDLSVYWYQQSLDQGLQFLIQYYNGEERAKGNILERFSAQQFPDLHSELNLSSLELGDSALYFCASSVEGSGSPLHFGNGTRLTVT.